A selection of T cell receptor beta chains follows, all from one sample in a study of blood T cell repertoires in COVID-19. Using immunoSEQ multiplex PCR, the repertoire was profiled, and TCRdb retains in-frame clones only, with some absent. Of about 61,000 clones in the sample, roughly 84% were seen once. Material for sequencing was peripheral blood. These receptor sequences come from a woman in her seventies with acute or convalescent COVID-19. Each CDR3 is given with its conserved first and last residue. Fields, in order: V gene, CDR3 length, clone size, J gene, D gene, CDR3 DNA, CDR3 protein. A D gene is named only where the DNA matches it firmly. Clone size, where shown, is once, few, many, or a class for clones that have expanded.

TRBV2	15	.	TRBJ2-6	.	TGTGCCAGCAGTGGAGGCTTCTCTGGGGCCAACGTCCTGACTTTC	CASSGGFSGANVLTF
TRBV24-1	16	.	TRBJ2-3	TRBD2	TGTGCCACCAGTGACCGAAGCGGGAACTCCCCAGATACGCAGTATTTT	CATSDRSGNSPDTQYF
TRBV7-2	16	.	TRBJ2-7	TRBD1	TGTGCCAGCAGCTTACCCGGGCAGGGGGCATTGGACGAGCAGTACTTC	CASSLPGQGALDEQYF
TRBV11-3	13	once	TRBJ1-6	.	TGTGCCAGCAGCTTCGGACAGAATTCACCCCTCCACTTT	CASSFGQNSPLHF
TRBV2	14	.	TRBJ1-1	.	TGTGCCAGCAGTGGGCTTCAGGTGGGCACTGAAGCTTTCTTT	CASSGLQVGTEAFF
TRBV4-2	16	.	TRBJ2-2	TRBD1	TGTGCCAGCAGCTCGGCCTTGAGACAGGGGCACGGGGAGCTGTTTTTT	CASSSALRQGHGELFF
TRBV11-2	17	.	TRBJ2-4	TRBD1	TGTTCCTCGGGGCCGGGACAGGGTCTTGGAGCCAAAAACATTCAGTACTTC	CSSGPGQGLGAKNIQYF
TRBV6-5	15	.	TRBJ2-7	TRBD1	TGTGCCAGCAGTTCGCTGACAGGGGATAACTACGAGCAGTACTTC	CASSSLTGDNYEQYF
TRBV7-9	16	.	TRBJ2-2	TRBD1	TGTGCCAGCAGCGGGGCAGGGGGCGGCGGGGCCGGGGAGCTGTTTTTT	CASSGAGGGGAGELFF
TRBV19	14	.	TRBJ1-1	TRBD1	TGTGCCAGTAGTTTACAGGGGGATAGCACTGAAGCTTTCTTT	CASSLQGDSTEAFF
TRBV4-1	16	.	TRBJ2-1	.	TGCGCCAGCAGCCAAGAGGGCGGGGACTCCTACAATGAGCAGTTCTTC	CASSQEGGDSYNEQFF
TRBV7-6	17	.	TRBJ2-3	TRBD1	TGTGCCAGCAGCTTAGCGAGGGGGCTTAGAGACACAGATACGCAGTATTTT	CASSLARGLRDTDTQYF
TRBV10-3	11	once	TRBJ2-7	.	TGTGCCATCGGGGCAGCCTACGAGCAGTACTTC	CAIGAAYEQYF
TRBV10-1	14	.	TRBJ2-1	.	TGCGCCAGCAGTGAGTCGTCCAGGTACAATGAGCAGTTCTTC	CASSESSRYNEQFF
TRBV2	14	.	TRBJ2-2	TRBD1	TGTGCCAGCATGCCGGGACAGACAACCGGGGAGCTGTTTTTT	CASMPGQTTGELFF
TRBV6-5	14	once	TRBJ2-7	TRBD2	TGTGCCAGCAGGCCTAGCGGGGGGGCGTACGAGCAGTACTTC	CASRPSGGAYEQYF